This entry features one T cell receptor beta chain sequence. The table came from immunoSEQ multiplex PCR; TCRdb's copy has only in-frame clones and leaves some out. This sample carries around 140,000 clones, approximately 90% of them seen once, and the ten largest clones take around 20%. These data originate in a study of blood T cell repertoires in COVID-19. CDR1 is SGHRS, CDR2 YFSETQ, per germline. J gave up 3 bases and V 0 bases, and 12 bases lay outside the gene matches. The CDR3 totals 18 residues. The clonotype was recovered from a man in his fifties or sixties with active or convalescent COVID-19. The J gene is TRBJ2-7, the V gene TRBV5-1, with 10 bases that match TRBD1. The sequenced material came from peripheral blood. CDR3 bases: TGCGCCAGCAGCTTGGAGGGACAGGGGACTTCCAGAATCTACGAGCAGTACTTC. Its translation: CASSLEGQGTSRIYEQYF.